This TCR beta chain originates from a study of cytomegalovirus exposure and HLA in healthy donors. The CDR3 is made up of 14 amino acids. CDR1 is MNHNY, CDR2 SVGAGI, per germline (reference sequence). The germline V and J ends were trimmed by 5 bases and 8 bases, with 16 bases remaining between them. Primers included in the PCR were 60 Vbeta and 13 Jbeta primers. The protocol was immunoSEQ multiplex PCR, while the TCRdb copy is restricted to in-frame clones and leaves out a portion. The sample shows more than 150,000 clones, 75% to 90% of them seen only once. Sample: PBMCs. The clonotype comes from a girl aged 10-17 years in good health and CMV-seropositive. The chain joins TRBV6-6 to TRBJ1-5; D possibly corresponds to TRBD1 (5 bases). The CDR3 DNA follows: TGTGCCAGCAGTCCACACACCCCGGGGGAGCCCCAGCATTTT. It encodes CASSPHTPGEPQHF.